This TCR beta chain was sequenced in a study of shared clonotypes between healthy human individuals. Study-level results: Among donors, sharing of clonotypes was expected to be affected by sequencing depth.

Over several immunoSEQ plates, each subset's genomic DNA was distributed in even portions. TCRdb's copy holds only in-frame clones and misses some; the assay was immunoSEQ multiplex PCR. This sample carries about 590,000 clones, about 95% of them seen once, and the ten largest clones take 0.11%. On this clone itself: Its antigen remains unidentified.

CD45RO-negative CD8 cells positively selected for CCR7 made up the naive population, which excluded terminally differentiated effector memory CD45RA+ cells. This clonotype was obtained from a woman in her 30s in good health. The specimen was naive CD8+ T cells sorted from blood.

This chain's CDR3 is CAISNRDGGSGNTIYF. CDR3 in DNA: TGTGCCATCAGTAACCGGGACGGTGGCTCTGGAAACACCATATATTTT. The J gene is TRBJ1-3, the V gene TRBV10-3, with D possibly matching TRBD1 (5 bases). CDR1 ENHRY and CDR2 SYGVKD come from the germline V gene. The CDR3 runs 16 residues. V lost 5 bases and J lost 0, with 14 bases in between.